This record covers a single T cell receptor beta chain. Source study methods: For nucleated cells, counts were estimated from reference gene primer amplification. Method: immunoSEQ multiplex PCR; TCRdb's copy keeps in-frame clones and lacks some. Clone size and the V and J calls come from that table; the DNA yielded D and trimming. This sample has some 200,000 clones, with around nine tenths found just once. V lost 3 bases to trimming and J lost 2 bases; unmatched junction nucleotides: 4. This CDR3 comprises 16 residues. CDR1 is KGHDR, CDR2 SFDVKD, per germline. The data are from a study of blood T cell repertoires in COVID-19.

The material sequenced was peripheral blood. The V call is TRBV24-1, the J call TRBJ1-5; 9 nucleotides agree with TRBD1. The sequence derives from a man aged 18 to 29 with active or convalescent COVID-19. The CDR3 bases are TGTGCCACCAGTGATGGACAGGGGATCGGCAATCAGCCCCAGCATTTT. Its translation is CATSDGQGIGNQPQHF.